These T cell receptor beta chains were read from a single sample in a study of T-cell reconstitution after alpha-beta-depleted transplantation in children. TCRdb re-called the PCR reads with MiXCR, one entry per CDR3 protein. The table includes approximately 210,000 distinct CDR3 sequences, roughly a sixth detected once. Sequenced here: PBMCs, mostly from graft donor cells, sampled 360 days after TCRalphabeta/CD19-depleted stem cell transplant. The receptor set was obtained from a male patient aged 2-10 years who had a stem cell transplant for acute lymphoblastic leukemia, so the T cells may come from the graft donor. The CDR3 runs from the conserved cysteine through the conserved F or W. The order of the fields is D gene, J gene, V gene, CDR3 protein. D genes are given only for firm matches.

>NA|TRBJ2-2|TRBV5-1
CASRLQGNTGELFF
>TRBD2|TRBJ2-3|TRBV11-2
CASSLDLLSLAGSTDTQYF
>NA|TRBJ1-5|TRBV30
CAWSGGANQPQHF
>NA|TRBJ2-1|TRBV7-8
CASSLRSSYNEQFF
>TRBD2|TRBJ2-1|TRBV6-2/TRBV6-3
CASSYSIAGVGDEQFF
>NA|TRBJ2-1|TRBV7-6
CASSLKAAGNEQFF
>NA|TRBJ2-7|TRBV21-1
CASSNPWDRGSYEQYF
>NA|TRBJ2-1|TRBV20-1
CSASETGPKYNEQFF
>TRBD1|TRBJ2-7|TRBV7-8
CASSLDRDRGGEQYF
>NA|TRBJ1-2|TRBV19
CASRNRPSNYGYTF
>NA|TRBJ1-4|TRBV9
CASSVSPGSNEKLFF
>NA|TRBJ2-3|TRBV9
CASSLETSAHTQYF
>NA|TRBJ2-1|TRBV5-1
CASRGGNEQFF
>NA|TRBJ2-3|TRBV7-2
CASSFSGYTDTQYF
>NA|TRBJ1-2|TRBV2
CASSGEAYGYTF
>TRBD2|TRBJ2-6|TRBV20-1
CSARDAQRGSSGANVLTF
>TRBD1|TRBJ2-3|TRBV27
CASSYSRQGWDTQYF
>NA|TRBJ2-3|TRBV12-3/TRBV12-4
CASSQGLVNTDTQYF
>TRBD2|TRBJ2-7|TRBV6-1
CASTLGASGRYEQYF
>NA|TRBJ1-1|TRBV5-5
CASSSWGNTEAFF
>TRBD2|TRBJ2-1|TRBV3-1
CASSPSGGPYNEQFF
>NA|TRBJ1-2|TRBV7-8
CASSLASPGHYGYTF
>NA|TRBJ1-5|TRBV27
CASSRRLAGQPNQPQHF
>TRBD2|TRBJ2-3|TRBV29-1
CSVHLAGGYTQYF
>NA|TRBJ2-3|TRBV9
CASSGHSSGTDTQYF
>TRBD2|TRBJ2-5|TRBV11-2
CASSPYPLAGGPTQETQYF
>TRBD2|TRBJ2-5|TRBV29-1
CSVLTRTSGGKETQYF
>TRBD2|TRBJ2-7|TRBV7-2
CASSLVVSGGYEQYF
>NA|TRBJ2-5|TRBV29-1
CSVVWQGRQETQYF
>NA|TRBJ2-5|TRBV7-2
CASSLGGWYQETQYF
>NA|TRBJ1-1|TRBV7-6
CASSLAQMGNEAFF
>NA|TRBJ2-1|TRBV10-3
CAISESNSYNEQFF
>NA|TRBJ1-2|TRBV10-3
CAISESANYGYTF
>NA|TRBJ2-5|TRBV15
CATSSERVQETQYF
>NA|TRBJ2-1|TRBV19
CASTQMASDFGEQFF
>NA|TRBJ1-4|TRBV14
CASSLFSPAGEKLFF
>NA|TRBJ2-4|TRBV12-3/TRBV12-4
CASSDRGKNIQYF
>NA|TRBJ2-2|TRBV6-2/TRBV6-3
CASRYTGELFF
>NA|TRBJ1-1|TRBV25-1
CASSAGSRRAFF
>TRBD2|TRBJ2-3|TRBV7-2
CASSLGTSSPDTQYF
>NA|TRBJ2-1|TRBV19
CASSIVGQGSSYNEQFF
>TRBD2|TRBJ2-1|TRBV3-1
CASSHLAGGVSSYNEQFF
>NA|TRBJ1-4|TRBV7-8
CASRSALTTNEKLFF
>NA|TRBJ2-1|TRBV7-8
CASSRPSLLSYNEQFF
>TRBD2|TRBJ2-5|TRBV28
CASSLFGGEETQYF
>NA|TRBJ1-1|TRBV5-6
CASSFGRPNTEAFF
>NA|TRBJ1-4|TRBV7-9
CASSSREGATNEKLFF
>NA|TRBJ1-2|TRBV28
CASSLGGWGYGYTF